The present TCR beta chain was sequenced within a study of cytomegalovirus exposure and HLA in healthy donors. Whole-study findings and limits: In a later analysis, at a false discovery rate of 0.05, about 16,000 TCR beta sequences matched HLA alleles. Around 160 TCR beta chains were listed as cytomegalovirus-associated.

Use of 60 Vbeta and 13 Jbeta primers characterized the PCR. Sequencing was performed with immunoSEQ multiplex PCR; in TCRdb, only in-frame clones are kept and a portion is missing. This table has roughly 190,000 clones, 78% appearing once. In the case of this clone: No antigen is known for it.

This CDR3 is 17 amino acids long. The ends lost 3 bases at V and 5 bases at J; junction bases unmatched: 9. Germline V gene data show CDR1 as SGHNT and CDR2 as YYREEE (reference sequence). At sampling all donors were nominally healthy, likely with unrecorded immune exposures. Sequenced: PBMCs. The TCR sequence derives from a woman aged 30 to 39 in good health and CMV-seropositive. J is TRBJ1-6 and V is TRBV5-4; the match to TRBD1 covers 9 bases. The CDR3 region has the DNA TGTGCCAGCAGCTCTAAACAGGGGGCTAGGGATAATTCACCCCTCCACTTT. Its translation is CASSSKQGARDNSPLHF.